These T cell receptor beta chains were read from a single sample in a study of memory CD8 T cells in hepatitis C reinfection. Repertoires were generated with immunoSEQ multiplex PCR, while TCRdb's copy carries only in-frame clones and drops some. The sample consists of approximately 46,000 clones, 89% of them appearing once. The sequenced sample consisted of naive CD8+ T cells sorted from blood. These receptors originate from a man aged 18 to 30 with hepatitis C virus infection. CDR3s include the opening cysteine and the closing phenylalanine or tryptophan. Each record gives: CDR3 length, V gene, D gene, clone size, J gene, CDR3 protein, CDR3 DNA. The D gene is left open where the match is weak. Clone size is given for some rows only: seen once, a few or many times, or a class if the clone is expanded.

16	TRBV28	TRBD2	.	TRBJ2-7	CASSPGLAGSFHEQYF	TGTGCCAGCAGTCCCGGACTAGCGGGAAGTTTCCACGAGCAGTACTTC
14	TRBV4-1	.	.	TRBJ1-1	CASSPSWLNTEAFF	TGCGCCAGCAGCCCCTCCTGGCTGAACACTGAAGCTTTCTTT
20	TRBV7-6	TRBD1	.	TRBJ2-2	CASSSGPGQTPLSNTGELFF	TGTGCCAGCAGCTCCGGACCGGGACAGACTCCCCTGTCGAACACCGGGGAGCTGTTTTTT
14	TRBV5-4	.	.	TRBJ1-1	CASSYDSLNTEAFF	TGTGCCAGCAGCTACGACAGCCTTAACACTGAAGCTTTCTTT
18	TRBV7-3	TRBD2	.	TRBJ2-3	CASSLTVGASGSEDTQYF	TGTGCCAGCAGCTTAACGGTCGGGGCTAGCGGGAGTGAAGATACGCAGTATTTT
13	TRBV6-5	TRBD1	few	TRBJ1-1	CASSGQGRTEAFF	TGTGCCAGCAGCGGACAGGGGCGTACTGAAGCTTTCTTT
19	TRBV11-3	.	.	TRBJ1-4	CASSFPKVRPRGTNEKLFF	TGTGCCAGCAGCTTCCCTAAGGTCAGGCCCAGGGGAACTAATGAAAAACTGTTTTTT
15	TRBV9	.	.	TRBJ2-3	CASDPRGGGTDTQYF	TGTGCCAGCGATCCCCGCGGGGGCGGGACAGATACGCAGTATTTT
13	TRBV27	TRBD1	.	TRBJ2-7	CASSFDRGHEQYF	TGTGCCAGCAGTTTCGACAGGGGCCACGAGCAGTACTTC
14	TRBV27	TRBD2	once	TRBJ2-7	CASRGLASSYEQYF	TGTGCCAGCCGGGGACTAGCGTCCTCCTACGAGCAGTACTTC
12	TRBV7-9	.	.	TRBJ1-3	CASSPAGNTIYF	TGTGCCAGCAGCCCCGCGGGAAACACCATATATTTT
16	TRBV7-9	.	.	TRBJ2-3	CASSPEEQPSTDTQYF	TGTGCCAGCAGCCCGGAGGAACAGCCCTCCACAGATACGCAGTATTTT
15	TRBV5-5	TRBD2	.	TRBJ2-1	CASTKGAGVFNEQFF	TGTGCCAGCACAAAAGGCGCGGGAGTCTTCAATGAGCAGTTCTTC
13	TRBV19	.	.	TRBJ2-1	CASSIGLNNEQFF	TGTGCCAGTAGTATAGGACTGAACAATGAGCAGTTCTTC
13	TRBV19	.	once	TRBJ1-1	CASNPGWNTEAFF	TGTGCCAGTAATCCGGGTTGGAACACTGAAGCTTTCTTT
16	TRBV14	TRBD1	.	TRBJ2-4	CASSPLPGTGENIQYF	TGTGCCAGCAGCCCACTGCCCGGGACAGGGGAAAACATTCAGTACTTC
15	TRBV5-1	.	.	TRBJ1-4	CASSSGVATNEKLFF	TGCGCCAGCAGCTCAGGGGTTGCAACTAATGAAAAACTGTTTTTT
15	TRBV5-1	.	.	TRBJ2-3	CASSFVTPSTDTQYF	TGCGCCAGCAGCTTCGTGACACCCTCCACAGATACGCAGTATTTT
15	TRBV19	.	.	TRBJ2-5	CASKLGGAAQETQYF	TGTGCCAGTAAATTGGGGGGGGCAGCCCAAGAGACCCAGTACTTC
15	TRBV7-2	.	.	TRBJ2-1	CASSSAGATYNEQFF	TGTGCCAGCAGCTCGGCGGGGGCCACCTACAATGAGCAGTTCTTC
13	TRBV6-1	.	.	TRBJ2-2	CASSETGTGELFF	TGTGCCAGCAGTGAAACGGGGACCGGGGAGCTGTTTTTT
15	TRBV29-1	TRBD2	.	TRBJ2-5	CSVEDLAGGGETQYF	TGCAGCGTTGAAGACCTAGCGGGAGGGGGAGAGACCCAGTACTTC
15	TRBV7-9	TRBD1	once	TRBJ2-7	CASSLGGTGGYEQYF	TGTGCCAGCAGCTTAGGAGGGACAGGGGGCTACGAGCAGTACTTC
15	TRBV5-1	TRBD1	.	TRBJ2-1	CASSLEQGVVNEQFF	TGCGCCAGCAGCTTGGAACAGGGGGTAGTTAATGAGCAGTTCTTC
13	TRBV29-1	.	few	TRBJ2-1	CSVEDATYNEQFF	TGCAGCGTTGAAGATGCTACCTACAATGAGCAGTTCTTC
16	TRBV11-2	.	.	TRBJ2-2	CASSLRSFRDTGELFF	TGTGCCAGCAGCTTACGAAGTTTCAGGGACACCGGGGAGCTGTTTTTT
17	TRBV19	TRBD2	.	TRBJ2-1	CASSITLAGGLYNEQFF	TGTGCCAGTAGTATCACCCTAGCGGGAGGTCTGTACAATGAGCAGTTCTTC
13	TRBV19	TRBD1	.	TRBJ1-1	CASSWTGDAEAFF	TGTGCCAGTAGCTGGACAGGGGACGCTGAAGCTTTCTTT
13	TRBV5-1	.	.	TRBJ2-2	CASSFGGTGELFF	TGCGCCAGCAGCTTCGGGGGTACCGGGGAGCTGTTTTTT
19	TRBV19	.	once	TRBJ1-5	CASSIAALPGGPGNQPQHF	TGTGCCAGTAGTATAGCCGCGTTACCGGGGGGGCCAGGCAATCAGCCCCAGCATTTT
13	TRBV4-3	.	few	TRBJ1-3	CASSPLSGNTIYF	TGCGCCAGCAGCCCCCTCTCTGGAAACACCATATATTTT
16	TRBV7-6	TRBD1	.	TRBJ2-1	CASSLVGQGPYNEQFF	TGTGCCAGCAGCTTAGTGGGACAGGGGCCCTACAATGAGCAGTTCTTC
15	TRBV6-1	TRBD2	.	TRBJ2-5	CASSRLAGAQETQYF	TGTGCCAGCAGCCGTCTAGCGGGAGCCCAAGAGACCCAGTACTTC
14	TRBV6-5	TRBD1	.	TRBJ1-1	CASSPTGLSTEAFF	TGTGCCAGCAGCCCGACAGGGTTGAGCACTGAAGCTTTCTTT
13	TRBV7-2	TRBD1	.	TRBJ2-1	CASSWDSYNEQFF	TGTGCCAGCAGCTGGGACAGCTACAATGAGCAGTTCTTC
14	TRBV6-6	TRBD1	few	TRBJ1-5	CASSPTGSNQPQHF	TGTGCCAGCAGCCCGACAGGGAGCAATCAGCCCCAGCATTTT
18	TRBV7-9	TRBD1	.	TRBJ2-1	CASTWPPGTEISYNEQFF	TGTGCCAGCACCTGGCCCCCTGGGACAGAGATCTCCTACAATGAGCAGTTCTTC
16	TRBV14	TRBD1	.	TRBJ2-3	CASSLLGTGWRDTQYF	TGTGCCAGCAGCCTGCTGGGGACAGGGTGGAGGGATACGCAGTATTTT
14	TRBV19	TRBD1	.	TRBJ2-5	CASSPGTGGETQYF	TGTGCCAGTAGTCCCGGGACAGGGGGAGAGACCCAGTACTTC
17	TRBV9	.	.	TRBJ2-1	CASSDSREGVGYNEQFF	TGTGCCAGCAGTGATTCCCGAGAGGGAGTGGGCTACAATGAGCAGTTCTTC
12	TRBV19	.	.	TRBJ2-1	CASSIEGGEQFF	TGTGCCAGTAGTATAGAGGGGGGTGAGCAGTTCTTC
15	TRBV19	.	.	TRBJ1-1	CASSIDLLVDTEAFF	TGTGCCAGTAGTATAGATCTGCTAGTGGACACTGAAGCTTTCTTT